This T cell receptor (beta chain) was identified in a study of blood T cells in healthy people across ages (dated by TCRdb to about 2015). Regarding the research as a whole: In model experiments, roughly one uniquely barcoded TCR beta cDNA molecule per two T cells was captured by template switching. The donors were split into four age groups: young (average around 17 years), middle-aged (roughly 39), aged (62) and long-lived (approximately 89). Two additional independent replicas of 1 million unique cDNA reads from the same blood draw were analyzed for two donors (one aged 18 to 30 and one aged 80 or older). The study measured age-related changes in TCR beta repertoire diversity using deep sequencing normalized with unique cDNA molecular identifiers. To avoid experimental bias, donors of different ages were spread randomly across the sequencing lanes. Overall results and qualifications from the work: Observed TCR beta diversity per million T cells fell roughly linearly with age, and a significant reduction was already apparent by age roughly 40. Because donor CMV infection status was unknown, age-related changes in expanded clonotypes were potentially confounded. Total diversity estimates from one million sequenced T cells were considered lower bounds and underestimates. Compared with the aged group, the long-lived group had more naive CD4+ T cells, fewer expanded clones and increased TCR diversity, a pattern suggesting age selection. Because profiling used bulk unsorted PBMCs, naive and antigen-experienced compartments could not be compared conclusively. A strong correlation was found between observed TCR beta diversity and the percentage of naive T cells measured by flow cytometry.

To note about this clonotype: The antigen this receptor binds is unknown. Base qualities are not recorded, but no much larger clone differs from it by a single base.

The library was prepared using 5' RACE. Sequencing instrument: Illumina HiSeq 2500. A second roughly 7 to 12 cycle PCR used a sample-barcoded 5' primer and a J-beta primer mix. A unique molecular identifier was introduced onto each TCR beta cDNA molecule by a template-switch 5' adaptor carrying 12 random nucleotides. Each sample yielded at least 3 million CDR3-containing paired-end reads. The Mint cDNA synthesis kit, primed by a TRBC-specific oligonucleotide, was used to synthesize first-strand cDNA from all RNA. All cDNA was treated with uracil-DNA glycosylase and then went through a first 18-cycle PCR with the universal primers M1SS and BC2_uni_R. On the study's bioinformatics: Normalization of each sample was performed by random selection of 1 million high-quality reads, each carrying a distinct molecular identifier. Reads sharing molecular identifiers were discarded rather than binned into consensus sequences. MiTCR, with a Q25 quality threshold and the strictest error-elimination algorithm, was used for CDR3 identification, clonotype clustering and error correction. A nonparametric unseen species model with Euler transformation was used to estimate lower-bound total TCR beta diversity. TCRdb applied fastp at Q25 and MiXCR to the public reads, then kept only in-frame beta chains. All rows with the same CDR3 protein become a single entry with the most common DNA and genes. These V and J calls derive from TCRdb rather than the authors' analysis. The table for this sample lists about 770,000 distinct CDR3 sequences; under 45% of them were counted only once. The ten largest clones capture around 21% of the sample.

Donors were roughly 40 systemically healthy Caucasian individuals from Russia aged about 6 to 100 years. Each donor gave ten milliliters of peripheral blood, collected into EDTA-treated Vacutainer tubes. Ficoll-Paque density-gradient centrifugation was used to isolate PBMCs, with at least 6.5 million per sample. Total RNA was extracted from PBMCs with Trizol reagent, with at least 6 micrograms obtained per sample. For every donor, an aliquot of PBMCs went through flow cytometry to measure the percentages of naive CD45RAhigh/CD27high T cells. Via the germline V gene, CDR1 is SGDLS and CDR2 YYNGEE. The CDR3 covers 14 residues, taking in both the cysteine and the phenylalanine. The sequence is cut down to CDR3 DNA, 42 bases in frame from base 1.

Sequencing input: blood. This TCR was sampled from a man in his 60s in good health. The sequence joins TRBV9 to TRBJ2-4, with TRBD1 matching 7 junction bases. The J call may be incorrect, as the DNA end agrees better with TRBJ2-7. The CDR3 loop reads CASSAGQRTYEQYF. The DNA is TGTGCCAGCAGCGCGGGACAGCGGACCTACGAGCAGTACTTC.